Presented here are 17 T cell receptor beta chains from one specimen sequenced in a study of T cells in tuberculosis. Time point defined: new active TB diagnosis, blood taken before or within 7 days of starting treatment. Data came from immunoSEQ multiplex PCR; TCRdb stores just in-frame clones and leaves some out. The table has about 34,000 clones, 80% to 95% seen once. The sample consisted of PBMCs, taken at tuberculosis diagnosis. The receptor set was obtained from an adult with tuberculosis.

This chain uses TRBV27 with TRBJ2-7, with 8 bases aligning to TRBD2. Per the germline V gene, CDR1 is MNHEY and CDR2 is SMNVEV (reference sequence). Losses at the gene ends were 3 bases for V and 6 bases for J; bases not matched to a gene: 4. There are 13 residues in the CDR3. The CDR3 is CASSFKRGIEQYF. The CDR3 nucleotides read TGTGCCAGCAGTTTCAAGCGGGGGATCGAGCAGTACTTC.

The chain has TRBV4-1 and TRBJ1-5; maybe TRBD1 (5 bases). Trimming cost V 1 base and J 1 base, with 20 bases left between them. Germline V gene sequence: CDR1 MGHRA, CDR2 YSYEKL. This CDR3 is built from 19 residues. This CDR3 reads CASSQGAIWSWGSNQPQHF. The DNA of the CDR3 is TGCGCCAGCAGCCAAGGCGCGATTTGGAGTTGGGGCAGCAATCAGCCCCAGCATTTT.

This clone was observed a few times. The gene calls are TRBV30 and TRBJ2-3, with TRBD2 matching 10 bases. The CDR3 totals 16 residues. V lost 0 bases to trimming and J lost 2 bases; unmatched junction nucleotides: 5. CDR1 and CDR2 (germline): GTSNPN, SVGIG (reference sequence). This CDR3 reads CAWSVGLAGATDTQYF. The CDR3 DNA is TGTGCCTGGAGTGTGGGGCTAGCGGGAGCCACAGATACGCAGTATTTT.

V usage is TRBV30 and J usage is TRBJ2-1; 7 bases fit TRBD2. The germline V gene has CDR1 GTSNPN and CDR2 SVGIG (reference sequence). This CDR3 has 16 amino acids. Trimming cost V 0 bases and J 8 bases; bases outside gene matches: 13. CDR3 sequence (DNA): TGTGCCTGGAGTGTACTAGCGACTAGAGGGGTTGATGAGCAGTTCTTC. The encoded protein is CAWSVLATRGVDEQFF.

The chain carries TRBV27 and TRBJ2-5, with TRBD2 matching 11 bases. The CDR3 is 17 residues long. CDR1 is MNHEY and CDR2 is SMNVEV in the germline V gene (reference sequence). V dropped 3 bases and J dropped 2; count of bases not matched to a gene: 8. CDR3 nucleotides: TGTGCCAGCAGTTTGCTAGCGGGGGGCCGAAATCAAGAGACCCAGTACTTC. Its translation is CASSLLAGGRNQETQYF.

The V and J genes are TRBV2 and TRBJ2-5, with 7 bases aligning to TRBD2. The CDR3 is 15 residues long. Per the germline V gene, CDR1 is SNHLY and CDR2 is FYNNEI. V shed 3 bases and J 0 bases; nucleotides not matched to a gene: 4. DNA of the CDR3: TGTGCCAGCAGTGAGGGGGGGAGGTACCAAGAGACCCAGTACTTC. Its translation: CASSEGGRYQETQYF.

The genes are TRBV18 and TRBJ2-1; D gene ambiguous. This CDR3 has 15 amino acids. V was pared by 3 bases and J by 0 bases, with 9 bases between. Germline V gene data show CDR1 as KGHSH and CDR2 as LQKENI. CDR3 sequence (DNA): TGTGCCAGCTCACCGGTCCAGGACTCCTACAATGAGCAGTTCTTC. Its protein product is CASSPVQDSYNEQFF.

The gene calls are TRBV4-1 and TRBJ1-2, with 8 bases aligning to TRBD1. The CDR3 covers 14 residues. Germline loops: CDR1 MGHRA, CDR2 YSYEKL. Losses at the gene ends were 6 bases for V and 8 bases for J; bases not matched to a gene: 11. This CDR3 reads CASRVGQGADGYTF. CDR3 in DNA: TGCGCCAGCAGGGTTGGGCAGGGGGCTGACGGCTACACCTTC.

This chain connects TRBV11-2 to TRBJ2-7; TRBD2 aligns across 12 bases. CDR1 SGHAT and CDR2 FQNNGV come from the germline V gene. V was pared by 5 bases and J by 5 bases, with 7 bases of the junction left unmatched. The CDR3 spans 15 residues. CDR3 loop: CASSRGLAGIHEQYF. The DNA of the CDR3 is TGTGCCAGCAGCCGGGGACTAGCGGGTATCCACGAGCAGTACTTC.

The chain has TRBV5-1 and TRBJ1-2; possibly TRBD1 for D (5 bases). Germline CDR1 is SGHRS and CDR2 is YFSETQ. The V end was cut by 0 bases, the J end by 7 bases, with 16 bases between. CDR3 size: 15 residues. The CDR3 spells CASSLAPSGDGGYTF. CDR3 bases: TGCGCCAGCAGCTTGGCCCCGTCGGGGGACGGTGGCTACACCTTC.

The V call is TRBV5-6, the J call TRBJ2-2; 10 nucleotides line up with TRBD1. CDR1 and CDR2 from the germline V gene are SGHDT and YYEEEE. The CDR3 has 17 residues. V shed 2 bases, J shed 3 bases, and the junction held 7 bases outside the gene matches. The CDR3 loop reads CASSFRDRGADTGELFF. The CDR3, as DNA: TGTGCCAGCAGCTTCCGGGACAGGGGAGCGGACACCGGGGAGCTGTTTTTT.

The rearrangement uses TRBV9 and TRBJ1-6, with a possible D match to TRBD1 (5 bases). Trimming cost V 0 bases and J 8 bases, with 6 bases left between them. The CDR3 runs 13 residues. The germline V gene has CDR1 SGDLS and CDR2 YYNGEE. This chain's CDR3 is CASSVGGDSPLHF. CDR3 coding DNA: TGTGCCAGCAGCGTAGGGGGGGATTCACCCCTCCACTTT. Full variable domain (missing parts from reference TRBV9 and TRBJ1-6): DSGVTQTPKHLITATGQRVTLRCSPRSGDLSVYWYQQSLDQGLQFLIQYYNGEERAKGNILERFSAQQFPDLHSELNLSSLELGDSALYFCASSVGGDSPLHFGNGTRLTVT.

The V call is TRBV27, the J call TRBJ1-1; 8 bases map to TRBD1. V dropped 6 bases and J dropped 3; count of bases not matched to a gene: 3. The CDR3 loop spans 13 amino acids. Germline V lookup: CDR1 MNHEY, CDR2 SMNVEV (reference sequence). The CDR3 sequence: CASSPTGDTEAFF. The CDR3 bases are TGTGCCAGCAGCCCGACAGGGGACACTGAAGCTTTCTTT.

The chain links TRBV27 to TRBJ1-5; 7 bases match TRBD1. The junction had 2 bases not matched to a gene; V was cut back by 3 bases and J by 0 bases. The CDR3 length is 15 residues. The germline gives CDR1 MNHEY, CDR2 SMNVEV (reference sequence). The CDR3 DNA reads TGTGCCAGCAGTTTCAGGGGGTATAGCAATCAGCCCCAGCATTTT. It is translated as CASSFRGYSNQPQHF.

The CDR3 coding sequence is TGTGCCAGCAGCTCCCATTTGGACAGGGTTAACACTGAAGCTTTCTTT. This translates into CASSSHLDRVNTEAFF. The V call is TRBV7-6, the J call TRBJ1-1; 8 bases map to TRBD1. V gave up 4 bases and J gave up 2 bases; unmatched junction bases: 9. Looked up from germline, CDR1 is SGHVS and CDR2 is FNYEAQ. This CDR3 is built from 16 residues.

This clone was counted a single time. The same CDR3 can be traced to other DNA sequences in this sample. The V and J genes are TRBV4-1 and TRBJ2-2, with TRBD1 matching 8 bases. Germline assignment: CDR1 MGHRA and CDR2 YSYEKL. Trimming cost V 5 bases and J 1 base; bases outside gene matches: 0. The CDR3 totals 14 residues. The CDR3 sequence: CASSDRGNTGELFF. Here the CDR3 DNA reads TGCGCCAGCAGCGACAGGGGGAACACCGGGGAGCTGTTTTTT.

The chain uses TRBV18 and TRBJ1-5; 8 bases are a match to TRBD1. The CDR3 runs to 15 residues. Germline values: CDR1 KGHSH, CDR2 LQKENI. V gave up 3 bases and J gave up 5 bases; unmatched junction bases: 6. The CDR3, as DNA: TGTGCCAGCTCACCGGCAGGGGGCTTCGATCAGCCCCAGCATTTT. It encodes CASSPAGGFDQPQHF. The full variable domain, its missing parts supplied by reference TRBV18 and TRBJ1-5, is NAGVMQNPRHLVRRRGQEARLRCSPMKGHSHVYWYRQLPEEGLKFMVYLQKENIIDESGMPKERFSAEFPKEGPSILRIQQVVRGDSAAYFCASSPAGGFDQPQHFGDGTRLSIL.